A selection of T cell receptor beta chains follows, all from one sample in a study of blood T cell repertoires in COVID-19. This table comes from immunoSEQ multiplex PCR, and its TCRdb copy is limited to in-frame clones, with some not included. The sample lists fewer than 150,000 clones, about 89% seen once, with under 30% in the top ten. Sequencing was performed on peripheral blood. These receptors all come from a woman between 65 and 79 years old with acute or convalescent COVID-19. CDR3s include the opening cysteine and the closing phenylalanine or tryptophan. A D gene is named only where the DNA matches it firmly. Clone size is shown for a subset of rows, as once, few, many or a class of expanded clone.

j_gene: TRBJ1-1
v_gene: TRBV2
abundance: NA
d_gene: NA
CDR3nt: TGTGCCAGCAGACGGACGACAGCCCGGACTGAAGCTTTCTTT
CDR3aa: CASRRTTARTEAFF

j_gene: TRBJ2-7
v_gene: TRBV10-3
abundance: NA
d_gene: NA
CDR3nt: TGTGCCATCAGACCGGGACACACCTCCTACGAGCAGTACTTC
CDR3aa: CAIRPGHTSYEQYF

j_gene: TRBJ1-1
v_gene: TRBV6-5
abundance: NA
d_gene: NA
CDR3nt: TGTGCCAGCACTGGGGGGTACACTGAAGCTTTCTTT
CDR3aa: CASTGGYTEAFF

j_gene: TRBJ2-1
v_gene: TRBV24-1
abundance: NA
d_gene: TRBD1
CDR3nt: TGTGCCACCAGGGGGACAGGCTCCGGTTCCAATGAGCAGTTCTTC
CDR3aa: CATRGTGSGSNEQFF

j_gene: TRBJ2-3
v_gene: TRBV23-1
abundance: NA
d_gene: NA
CDR3nt: TGCGCCAGCAGTCACCCGATAGGCGGACAGATGGATACGCAGTATTTT
CDR3aa: CASSHPIGGQMDTQYF

j_gene: TRBJ2-7
v_gene: TRBV11-2
abundance: NA
d_gene: TRBD1
CDR3nt: TGTGCCAGCAGCTTAGGGACAGGGGCTTCCTACGAGCAGTACTTC
CDR3aa: CASSLGTGASYEQYF

j_gene: TRBJ2-5
v_gene: TRBV7-8
abundance: NA
d_gene: NA
CDR3nt: TGTGCCAGCAGCCCTCTTACTGTACAGAGAGGGGAGACCCAGTACTTC
CDR3aa: CASSPLTVQRGETQYF

j_gene: TRBJ2-1
v_gene: TRBV5-4
abundance: NA
d_gene: TRBD2
CDR3nt: TGTGCCAGCAGCTTAGGACTAGCATTCAATGAGCAGTTCTTC
CDR3aa: CASSLGLAFNEQFF

j_gene: TRBJ1-5
v_gene: TRBV6-2/TRBV6-3
abundance: once
d_gene: NA
CDR3nt: TGTGCCAGCAGTTACTTTTCTCAGGGTAATCAGCCCCAGCATTTT
CDR3aa: CASSYFSQGNQPQHF

j_gene: TRBJ1-4
v_gene: TRBV5-1
abundance: NA
d_gene: TRBD1
CDR3nt: TGCGCCAGCAGCTTTGGGGGGGCCGGGACAGGGAATGAAAAACTGTTTTTT
CDR3aa: CASSFGGAGTGNEKLFF

j_gene: TRBJ2-1
v_gene: TRBV19
abundance: NA
d_gene: NA
CDR3nt: TGTGCCAGTAGCCTCGGGTGGAAGGACTCCTACAATGAGCAGTTCTTC
CDR3aa: CASSLGWKDSYNEQFF

j_gene: TRBJ2-7
v_gene: TRBV5-1
abundance: NA
d_gene: TRBD2
CDR3nt: TGCGCCAGCAGCCACTCGGCGGGGGGAGCCGAGCAGTACTTC
CDR3aa: CASSHSAGGAEQYF

j_gene: TRBJ1-2
v_gene: TRBV5-1
abundance: NA
d_gene: NA
CDR3nt: TGCGCCAGCAGCTCACCACAGGGAAACGGTGGCTACACCTTC
CDR3aa: CASSSPQGNGGYTF

j_gene: TRBJ1-2
v_gene: TRBV6-1
abundance: NA
d_gene: TRBD1
CDR3nt: TGTGCCAGCAGTGAACCGGGACAGGTCCTTTATGGCTACACCTTC
CDR3aa: CASSEPGQVLYGYTF

j_gene: TRBJ1-5
v_gene: TRBV29-1
abundance: NA
d_gene: NA
CDR3nt: TGCAGCGTTGAAGGGACACAGGGTCAGCCCCAGCATTTT
CDR3aa: CSVEGTQGQPQHF

j_gene: TRBJ1-4
v_gene: TRBV30
abundance: NA
d_gene: NA
CDR3nt: TGTGCCTGGAACACGGGACACCTCGGGGAAAAACTGTTTTTT
CDR3aa: CAWNTGHLGEKLFF

j_gene: TRBJ2-3
v_gene: TRBV5-6
abundance: NA
d_gene: NA
CDR3nt: TGTGCCAGCAGCTGGGGGCCTTCGGGCACAGATACGCAGTATTTT
CDR3aa: CASSWGPSGTDTQYF

j_gene: TRBJ1-2
v_gene: TRBV4-1
abundance: NA
d_gene: TRBD1
CDR3nt: TGCGCCAGCAGCCCCCTAGGACAGGGAGGCTACACCTTC
CDR3aa: CASSPLGQGGYTF

j_gene: TRBJ1-1
v_gene: TRBV20-1
abundance: NA
d_gene: TRBD1
CDR3nt: TGCAGTGCACCGACAGGGGGCGAGGCTTTCTTT
CDR3aa: CSAPTGGEAFF

j_gene: TRBJ1-1
v_gene: TRBV27
abundance: NA
d_gene: NA
CDR3nt: TGTGCCAGCAAATCCGGGGGGACCTTGAACACTGAAGCTTTCTTT
CDR3aa: CASKSGGTLNTEAFF

j_gene: TRBJ1-3
v_gene: TRBV15
abundance: once
d_gene: TRBD1
CDR3nt: TGTGCCACCAGCAGAGTAGTTCTGACAGGGTGGTCTGGAAACACCATATATTTT
CDR3aa: CATSRVVLTGWSGNTIYF

j_gene: TRBJ2-5
v_gene: TRBV19
abundance: once
d_gene: TRBD2
CDR3nt: TGTGCCAGTAGTCCCCGGGGGGGGAGAGAGACCCAGTACTTC
CDR3aa: CASSPRGGRETQYF

j_gene: TRBJ1-1
v_gene: TRBV28
abundance: NA
d_gene: NA
CDR3nt: TGTGCCAGCAGTTTTGCGGGGAACACTGAAGCTTTCTTT
CDR3aa: CASSFAGNTEAFF

j_gene: TRBJ2-4
v_gene: TRBV11-2
abundance: NA
d_gene: TRBD1
CDR3nt: TGTGCCAGCAGCCCGGACAGGGGGAGGAACATTCAGTACTTC
CDR3aa: CASSPDRGRNIQYF

j_gene: TRBJ2-3
v_gene: TRBV7-9
abundance: NA
d_gene: NA
CDR3nt: TGTGCCAGCAGCATACCTTCAGGGAGCACAGATACGCAGTATTTT
CDR3aa: CASSIPSGSTDTQYF

j_gene: TRBJ2-3
v_gene: TRBV6-5
abundance: NA
d_gene: TRBD1
CDR3nt: TGTGCCAGCACCCTCGGGACAGGGGGGTTGGATACGCAGTATTTT
CDR3aa: CASTLGTGGLDTQYF

j_gene: TRBJ2-5
v_gene: TRBV30
abundance: NA
d_gene: TRBD2
CDR3nt: TGTGCCTGGAGTGTCAGCGGGGGGGTGACCCAGTACTTC
CDR3aa: CAWSVSGGVTQYF

j_gene: TRBJ1-6
v_gene: TRBV27
abundance: NA
d_gene: NA
CDR3nt: TGTGCCAGCAGTTCACAGGAACCGGGAGGTCGGAACCGGGGTTCACCCCTCCACTTT
CDR3aa: CASSSQEPGGRNRGSPLHF

j_gene: TRBJ2-2
v_gene: TRBV19
abundance: NA
d_gene: NA
CDR3nt: TGTGCCAGTAGTGTACAGGGGAACACCGGGGAGCTGTTTTTT
CDR3aa: CASSVQGNTGELFF

j_gene: TRBJ2-3
v_gene: TRBV3-1/TRBV3-2
abundance: NA
d_gene: NA
CDR3nt: TGTGCCAGCAGCCCTTCTTTAGCGGCTAGCACAGATACGCAGTATTTT
CDR3aa: CASSPSLAASTDTQYF

j_gene: TRBJ2-7
v_gene: TRBV28
abundance: NA
d_gene: TRBD1
CDR3nt: TGTGCCAGATCGGACAGGGGCTTTTCCGACGAGCAGTACTTC
CDR3aa: CARSDRGFSDEQYF

j_gene: TRBJ2-5
v_gene: TRBV7-9
abundance: NA
d_gene: TRBD2
CDR3nt: TGTGCCAGCAGCCCCAGCGGGGGGAACCAAGAGACCCAGTACTTC
CDR3aa: CASSPSGGNQETQYF

j_gene: TRBJ1-2
v_gene: TRBV5-1
abundance: once
d_gene: TRBD1
CDR3nt: TGCGCCAGCAGCTTGGCCCAAGAATTTAGCCGGGACAGAGGTAACTATGGCTACACCTTC
CDR3aa: CASSLAQEFSRDRGNYGYTF

j_gene: TRBJ1-3
v_gene: TRBV28
abundance: NA
d_gene: TRBD1
CDR3nt: TGTGCCAGCAGTAGCCGGGACAGGGGAGGAAACACCATATATTTT
CDR3aa: CASSSRDRGGNTIYF

j_gene: TRBJ1-4
v_gene: TRBV28
abundance: NA
d_gene: TRBD1
CDR3nt: TGTGCCAGCAGTCCCACAGGGGAAACTGAAAAACTGTTTTTT
CDR3aa: CASSPTGETEKLFF

j_gene: TRBJ1-1
v_gene: TRBV11-3
abundance: NA
d_gene: NA
CDR3nt: TGTGCCAGCAGCTTATATCCGGGATCCACTGAAGCTTTCTTT
CDR3aa: CASSLYPGSTEAFF

j_gene: TRBJ2-1
v_gene: TRBV18
abundance: NA
d_gene: NA
CDR3nt: TGTGCCAGCTCACCAACCGCGTCCTACAATGAGCAGTTCTTC
CDR3aa: CASSPTASYNEQFF

j_gene: TRBJ2-2
v_gene: TRBV3-1/TRBV3-2
abundance: NA
d_gene: TRBD1
CDR3nt: TGTGCCAGCAGTGGCACAGGGGGGCTCACCGGGGAGCTGTTTTTT
CDR3aa: CASSGTGGLTGELFF

j_gene: TRBJ2-2
v_gene: TRBV19
abundance: NA
d_gene: NA
CDR3nt: TGTGCCAGCCTACCCACAGGAATAGCCGGGGAGCTGTTTTTT
CDR3aa: CASLPTGIAGELFF